This T cell receptor beta chain was sequenced for a study of identical twins. Many counts were recorded for this clonotype. Antigen unknown. Broader study findings: The study found excess low generation probability among twin-shared out-of-frame alpha sequences.

Template switching, a step in the protocol, added a universal primer site, and cDNA carried unique molecular identifiers. Each CDR3 protein gets one entry after TCRdb re-called the 5' RACE reads with MiXCR. The sample shows 140,000 to 150,000 distinct CDR3 sequences, roughly 3.5% of them seen only once. V was pared by 0 bases and J by 12 bases, with 17 bases of the junction left unmatched. The germline V gene has CDR1 SGHDT and CDR2 YYEEEE. The CDR3 totals 17 residues. This receptor was identified in a man between 18 and 29 years old in good health. The chain links TRBV5-6 to TRBJ2-1; 8 positions agree with TRBD2. The sequenced sample was memory T cells sorted from blood. This CDR3 is CASSLARELAVPHRQFF. Written as DNA, the CDR3 is TGTGCCAGCAGCTTGGCCAGAGAACTAGCGGTCCCACACCGGCAGTTCTTC.